A selection of T cell receptor beta chains follows, all from one sample in a study of blood T cell repertoires in COVID-19. TCRdb's table, derived via immunoSEQ multiplex PCR, lists solely in-frame clones and lacks some. The table lists fewer than 250,000 clones, about 88% of them singletons. The source material was peripheral blood. Receptor source: a woman aged 40-49 years with acute or convalescent COVID-19. Each CDR3 is given with its conserved first and last residue. The D gene is left open where the match is weak. Clone size appears in some rows only: once, few, many, or a class for an expanded clone.

j_call: TRBJ2-5; d_call: TRBD1; v_call: TRBV30; clone_size: NA; cdr3_aa: CAWSKKGQGRETQYF; cdr3_nt: TGTGCCTGGAGTAAAAAAGGACAGGGCAGGGAGACCCAGTACTTC
j_call: TRBJ1-3; d_call: NA; v_call: TRBV4-1; clone_size: once; cdr3_aa: CASSQGQVSGNTIYF; cdr3_nt: TGCGCCAGCAGCCAAGGACAGGTCTCTGGAAACACCATATATTTT
j_call: TRBJ1-2; d_call: NA; v_call: TRBV6-5; clone_size: NA; cdr3_aa: CATSSDSFYGYTF; cdr3_nt: TGTGCCACTTCATCGGACAGTTTCTATGGCTACACCTTC
j_call: TRBJ1-2; d_call: NA; v_call: TRBV20-1; clone_size: NA; cdr3_aa: CSASTTDYYGYTF; cdr3_nt: TGCAGTGCTAGTACCACAGATTACTATGGCTACACCTTC
j_call: TRBJ2-5; d_call: NA; v_call: TRBV9; clone_size: NA; cdr3_aa: CASSPEGLSGGTQYF; cdr3_nt: TGTGCCAGCAGCCCGGAAGGCCTGTCGGGTGGGACCCAGTACTTC
j_call: TRBJ2-5; d_call: TRBD2; v_call: TRBV18; clone_size: NA; cdr3_aa: CASSPPSGGAGGQETQYF; cdr3_nt: TGTGCCAGCTCACCACCTAGCGGGGGGGCCGGCGGTCAAGAGACCCAGTACTTC
j_call: TRBJ1-6; d_call: NA; v_call: TRBV11-2; clone_size: NA; cdr3_aa: CASSFSDSPLHF; cdr3_nt: TGTGCCAGCAGCTTTTCTGATTCACCCCTCCACTTT
j_call: TRBJ1-1; d_call: TRBD1; v_call: TRBV11-2; clone_size: NA; cdr3_aa: CASSLGQGQAFF; cdr3_nt: TGTGCCAGCAGCTTAGGACAGGGTCAAGCTTTCTTT
j_call: TRBJ1-5; d_call: NA; v_call: TRBV21-1; clone_size: NA; cdr3_aa: CASSKKSDQPQHF; cdr3_nt: TGTGCCAGCAGCAAAAAGTCGGATCAGCCCCAGCATTTT
j_call: TRBJ1-5; d_call: NA; v_call: TRBV6-6; clone_size: few; cdr3_aa: CASSRSGALPQHF; cdr3_nt: TGTGCCAGCAGTCGATCAGGGGCGCTGCCCCAGCATTTT
j_call: TRBJ1-1; d_call: TRBD1; v_call: TRBV6-5; clone_size: NA; cdr3_aa: CASRRRGPTEAFF; cdr3_nt: TGTGCCAGCAGACGCAGGGGGCCCACTGAAGCTTTCTTT
j_call: TRBJ2-3; d_call: NA; v_call: TRBV10-1; clone_size: NA; cdr3_aa: CASSEDKYTTDTQYF; cdr3_nt: TGCGCCAGCAGTGAGGACAAATACACCACAGATACGCAGTATTTT
j_call: TRBJ1-2; d_call: NA; v_call: TRBV18; clone_size: NA; cdr3_aa: CASSSAGNGYTF; cdr3_nt: TGTGCCAGCTCATCGGCCGGGAATGGCTACACCTTC
j_call: TRBJ1-6; d_call: NA; v_call: TRBV6-5; clone_size: few; cdr3_aa: CASSSIDRNSPLHF; cdr3_nt: TGTGCCAGCAGTTCCATCGACAGGAATTCACCCCTCCACTTT
j_call: TRBJ1-1; d_call: TRBD1; v_call: TRBV6-5; clone_size: NA; cdr3_aa: CASSYSEGASEAFF; cdr3_nt: TGTGCCAGCAGTTACTCGGAGGGGGCGTCTGAAGCTTTCTTT
j_call: TRBJ1-1; d_call: NA; v_call: TRBV6-5; clone_size: NA; cdr3_aa: CASSYSAGEAFF; cdr3_nt: TGTGCCAGCAGTTACTCGGCGGGAGAAGCTTTCTTT
j_call: TRBJ1-1; d_call: NA; v_call: TRBV6-1; clone_size: NA; cdr3_aa: CASSEQTRAFF; cdr3_nt: TGTGCCAGCAGTGAACAGACACGAGCTTTCTTT
j_call: TRBJ1-2; d_call: NA; v_call: TRBV7-9; clone_size: NA; cdr3_aa: CASRPRPYGEGGYTF; cdr3_nt: TGTGCCAGCAGACCTCGACCATACGGGGAGGGGGGCTACACCTTC
j_call: TRBJ1-2; d_call: TRBD1; v_call: TRBV6-5; clone_size: NA; cdr3_aa: CASSYGTGIGYTF; cdr3_nt: TGTGCCAGCAGTTACGGGACAGGGATTGGCTACACCTTC
j_call: TRBJ1-6; d_call: NA; v_call: TRBV4-2; clone_size: NA; cdr3_aa: CASSQEGRGNNSPLHF; cdr3_nt: TGTGCCAGCAGCCAAGAAGGCCGGGGGAATAATTCACCCCTCCACTTT
j_call: TRBJ1-6; d_call: TRBD1; v_call: TRBV5-1; clone_size: NA; cdr3_aa: CASRPQGDRNNSPLHF; cdr3_nt: TGCGCCAGCAGACCCCAGGGGGACAGAAATAATTCACCCCTCCACTTT
j_call: TRBJ1-1; d_call: NA; v_call: TRBV19; clone_size: NA; cdr3_aa: CATTRVANTEAFF; cdr3_nt: TGTGCCACCACCAGGGTCGCAAACACTGAAGCTTTCTTT
j_call: TRBJ2-5; d_call: TRBD2; v_call: TRBV14; clone_size: once; cdr3_aa: CASSQELSGGDQETQYF; cdr3_nt: TGTGCCAGCAGCCAAGAGTTGAGCGGGGGTGACCAAGAGACCCAGTACTTC
j_call: TRBJ2-3; d_call: TRBD2; v_call: TRBV4-2; clone_size: NA; cdr3_aa: CASGLAGVDTQYF; cdr3_nt: TGTGCCAGCGGTCTAGCGGGGGTTGATACGCAGTATTTT
j_call: TRBJ1-2; d_call: NA; v_call: TRBV30; clone_size: NA; cdr3_aa: CAWSSGSRFYGYTF; cdr3_nt: TGTGCCTGGAGTTCAGGATCCAGATTCTATGGCTACACCTTC
j_call: TRBJ2-5; d_call: TRBD1; v_call: TRBV3-1/TRBV3-2; clone_size: NA; cdr3_aa: CASSQVGQGARETQYF; cdr3_nt: TGTGCCAGCAGCCAAGTAGGACAGGGGGCGCGGGAGACCCAGTACTTC
j_call: TRBJ1-4; d_call: NA; v_call: TRBV11-2; clone_size: NA; cdr3_aa: CASSLVRGPATNEKLFF; cdr3_nt: TGTGCCAGCAGCTTAGTTCGTGGGCCTGCAACTAATGAAAAACTGTTTTTT
j_call: TRBJ1-1; d_call: TRBD1; v_call: TRBV18; clone_size: NA; cdr3_aa: CASSPYRGRLDEAFF; cdr3_nt: TGTGCCAGCTCACCGTACAGGGGGCGCCTAGATGAAGCTTTCTTT
j_call: TRBJ2-3; d_call: NA; v_call: TRBV24-1; clone_size: NA; cdr3_aa: CATSDPRTGTDTQYF; cdr3_nt: TGTGCCACCAGTGATCCCCGGACAGGCACAGATACGCAGTATTTT
j_call: TRBJ1-2; d_call: TRBD1; v_call: TRBV27; clone_size: NA; cdr3_aa: CASAPDRGHQFYGYTF; cdr3_nt: TGTGCCAGCGCACCGGACAGGGGCCACCAATTCTATGGCTACACCTTC